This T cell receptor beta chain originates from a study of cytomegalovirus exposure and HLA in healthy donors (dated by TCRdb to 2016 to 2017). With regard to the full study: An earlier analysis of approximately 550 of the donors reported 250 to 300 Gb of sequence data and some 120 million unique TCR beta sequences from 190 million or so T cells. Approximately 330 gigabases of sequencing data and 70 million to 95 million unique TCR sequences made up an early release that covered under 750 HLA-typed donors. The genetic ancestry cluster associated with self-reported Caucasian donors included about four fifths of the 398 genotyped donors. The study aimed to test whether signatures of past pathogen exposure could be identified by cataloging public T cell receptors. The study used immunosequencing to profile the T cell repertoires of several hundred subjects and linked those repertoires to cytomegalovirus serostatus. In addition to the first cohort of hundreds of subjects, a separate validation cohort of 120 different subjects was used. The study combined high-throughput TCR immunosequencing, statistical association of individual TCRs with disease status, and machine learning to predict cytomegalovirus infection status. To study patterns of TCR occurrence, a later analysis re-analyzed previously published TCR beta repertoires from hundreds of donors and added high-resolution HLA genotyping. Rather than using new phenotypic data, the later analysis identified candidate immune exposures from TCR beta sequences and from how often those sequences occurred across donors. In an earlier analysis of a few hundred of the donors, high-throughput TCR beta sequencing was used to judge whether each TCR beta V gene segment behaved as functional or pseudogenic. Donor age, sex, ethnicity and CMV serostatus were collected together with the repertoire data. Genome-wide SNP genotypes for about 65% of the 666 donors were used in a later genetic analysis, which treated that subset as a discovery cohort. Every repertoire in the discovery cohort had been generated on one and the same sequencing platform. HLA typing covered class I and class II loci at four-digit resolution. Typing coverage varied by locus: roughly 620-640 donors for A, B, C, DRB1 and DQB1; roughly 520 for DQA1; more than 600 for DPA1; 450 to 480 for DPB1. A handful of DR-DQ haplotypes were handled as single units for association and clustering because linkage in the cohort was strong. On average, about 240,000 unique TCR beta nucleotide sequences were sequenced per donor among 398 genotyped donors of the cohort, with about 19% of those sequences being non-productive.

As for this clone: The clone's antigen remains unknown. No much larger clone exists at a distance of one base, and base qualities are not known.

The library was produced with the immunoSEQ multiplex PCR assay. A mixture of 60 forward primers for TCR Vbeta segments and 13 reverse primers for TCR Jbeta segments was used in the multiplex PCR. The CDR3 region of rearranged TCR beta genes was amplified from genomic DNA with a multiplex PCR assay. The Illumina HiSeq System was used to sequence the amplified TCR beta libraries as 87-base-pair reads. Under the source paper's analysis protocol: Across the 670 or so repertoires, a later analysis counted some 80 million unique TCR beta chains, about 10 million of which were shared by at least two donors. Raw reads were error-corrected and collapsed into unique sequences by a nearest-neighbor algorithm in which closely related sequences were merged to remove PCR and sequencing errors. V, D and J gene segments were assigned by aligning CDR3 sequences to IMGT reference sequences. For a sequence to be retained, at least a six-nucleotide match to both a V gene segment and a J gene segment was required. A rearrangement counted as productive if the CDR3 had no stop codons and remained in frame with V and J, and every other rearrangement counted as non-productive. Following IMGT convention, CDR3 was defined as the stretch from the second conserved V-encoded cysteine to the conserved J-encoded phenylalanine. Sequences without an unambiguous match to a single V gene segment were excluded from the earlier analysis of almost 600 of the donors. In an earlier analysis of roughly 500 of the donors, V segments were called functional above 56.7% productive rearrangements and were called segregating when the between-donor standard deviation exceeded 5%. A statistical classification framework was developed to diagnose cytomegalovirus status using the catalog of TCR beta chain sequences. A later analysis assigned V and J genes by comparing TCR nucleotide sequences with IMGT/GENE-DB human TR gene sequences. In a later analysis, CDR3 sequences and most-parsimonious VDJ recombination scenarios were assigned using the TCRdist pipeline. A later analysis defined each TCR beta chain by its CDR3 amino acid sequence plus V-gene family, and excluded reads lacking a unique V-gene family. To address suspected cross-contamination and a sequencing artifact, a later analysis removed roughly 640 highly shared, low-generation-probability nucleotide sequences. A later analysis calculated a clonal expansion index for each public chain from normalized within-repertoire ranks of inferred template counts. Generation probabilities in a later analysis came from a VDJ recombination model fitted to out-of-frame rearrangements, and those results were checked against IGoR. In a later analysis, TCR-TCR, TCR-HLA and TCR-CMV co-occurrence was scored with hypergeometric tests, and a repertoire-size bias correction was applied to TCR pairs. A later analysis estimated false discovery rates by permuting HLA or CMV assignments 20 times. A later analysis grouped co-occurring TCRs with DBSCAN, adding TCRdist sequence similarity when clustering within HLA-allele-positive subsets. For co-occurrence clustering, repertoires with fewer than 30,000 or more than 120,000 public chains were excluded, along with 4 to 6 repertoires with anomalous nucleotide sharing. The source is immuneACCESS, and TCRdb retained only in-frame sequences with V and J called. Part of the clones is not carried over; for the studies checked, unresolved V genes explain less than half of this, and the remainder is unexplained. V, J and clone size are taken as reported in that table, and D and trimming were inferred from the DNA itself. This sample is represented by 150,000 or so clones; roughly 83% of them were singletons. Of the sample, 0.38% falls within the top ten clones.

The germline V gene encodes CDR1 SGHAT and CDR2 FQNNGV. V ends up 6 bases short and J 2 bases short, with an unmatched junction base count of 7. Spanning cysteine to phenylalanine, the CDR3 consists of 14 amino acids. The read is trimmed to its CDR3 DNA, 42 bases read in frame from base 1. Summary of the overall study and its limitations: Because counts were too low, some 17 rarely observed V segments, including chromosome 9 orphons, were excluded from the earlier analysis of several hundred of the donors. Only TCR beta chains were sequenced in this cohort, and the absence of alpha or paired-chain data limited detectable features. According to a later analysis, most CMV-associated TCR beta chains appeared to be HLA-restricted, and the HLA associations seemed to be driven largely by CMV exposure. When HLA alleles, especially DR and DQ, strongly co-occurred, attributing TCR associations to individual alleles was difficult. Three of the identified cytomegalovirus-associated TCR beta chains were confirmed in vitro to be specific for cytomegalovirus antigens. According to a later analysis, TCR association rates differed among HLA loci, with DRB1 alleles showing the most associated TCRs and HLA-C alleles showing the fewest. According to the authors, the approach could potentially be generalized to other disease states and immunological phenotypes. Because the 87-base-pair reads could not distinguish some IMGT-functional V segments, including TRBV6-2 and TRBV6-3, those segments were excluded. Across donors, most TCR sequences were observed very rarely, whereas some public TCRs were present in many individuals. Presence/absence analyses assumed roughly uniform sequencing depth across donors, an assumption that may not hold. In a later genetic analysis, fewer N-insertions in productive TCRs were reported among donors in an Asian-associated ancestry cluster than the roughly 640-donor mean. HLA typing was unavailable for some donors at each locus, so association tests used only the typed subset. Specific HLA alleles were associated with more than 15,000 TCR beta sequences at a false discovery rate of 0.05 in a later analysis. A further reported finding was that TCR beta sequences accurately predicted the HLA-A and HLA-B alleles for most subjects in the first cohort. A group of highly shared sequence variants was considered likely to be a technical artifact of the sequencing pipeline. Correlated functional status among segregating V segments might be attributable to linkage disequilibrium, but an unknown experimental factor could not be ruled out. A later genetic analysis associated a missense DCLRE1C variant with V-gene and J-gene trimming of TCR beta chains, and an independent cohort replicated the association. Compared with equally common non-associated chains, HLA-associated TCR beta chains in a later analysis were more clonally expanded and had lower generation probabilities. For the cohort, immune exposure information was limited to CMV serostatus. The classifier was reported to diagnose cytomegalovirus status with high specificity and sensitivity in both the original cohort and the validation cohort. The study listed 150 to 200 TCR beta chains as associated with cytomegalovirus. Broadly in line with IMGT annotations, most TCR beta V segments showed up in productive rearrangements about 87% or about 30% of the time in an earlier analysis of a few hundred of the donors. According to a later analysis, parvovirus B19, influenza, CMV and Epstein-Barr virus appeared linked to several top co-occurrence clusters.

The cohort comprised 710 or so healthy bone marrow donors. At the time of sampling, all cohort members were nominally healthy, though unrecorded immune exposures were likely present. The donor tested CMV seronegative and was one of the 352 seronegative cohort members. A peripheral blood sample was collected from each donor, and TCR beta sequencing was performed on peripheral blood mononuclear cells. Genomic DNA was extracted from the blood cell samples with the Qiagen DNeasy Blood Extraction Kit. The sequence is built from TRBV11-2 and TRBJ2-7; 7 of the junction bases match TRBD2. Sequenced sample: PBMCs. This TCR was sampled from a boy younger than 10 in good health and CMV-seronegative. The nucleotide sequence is TGTGCCAGCAGGTCCCCTAGCGGAACCTACGAGCAGTACTTC. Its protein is CASRSPSGTYEQYF.